This T cell receptor beta chain was captured by sequencing in a study of T cell changes during pregnancy in multiple sclerosis. The assay was immunoSEQ multiplex PCR, and TCRdb's table has in-frame clones only and misses some. The data show about 32,000 clones, 80% to 90% seen once. This CDR3 is built from 16 residues. V shed 5 bases, J shed 1 base, and the junction held 10 bases outside the gene matches. Germline V lookup: CDR1 SQVTM, CDR2 ANQGSEA. The TCR sequence derives from a female donor with multiple sclerosis, enrolled in a pregnancy study. This chain links TRBV29-1 with TRBJ2-1, with TRBD2 matching over 8 bases. The sequences come from CD8+ T cells from peripheral blood mononuclear cells, collected in the third trimester of pregnancy. The DNA of the CDR3 is TGCAGCGTTCACCCTGAAACGGGGGGGTCCTACAATGAGCAGTTCTTC. It is translated as CSVHPETGGSYNEQFF.